Sequencing of this T cell receptor (beta chain) was carried out in a study of blood T cell repertoires in COVID-19. The wider study: T cells, B-cell-depleted T cells, or PBMCs provided the cDNA or gDNA that served as material.

The germline V gene has CDR1 LNHDA and CDR2 SQIVND (reference sequence). The length of the CDR3 is 16 residues. The junction had 14 bases not matched to a gene; V was cut back by 7 bases and J by 9 bases. Residents of 24 US areas, aged about 18 to 89 years, made up the participants. As originally analysed: From reference gene primer amplification, estimates of nucleated cell counts were derived. This table comes from immunoSEQ multiplex PCR, and its TCRdb copy is limited to in-frame clones, with some not included. D and trimming were read from the DNA, whereas the V and J calls and clone size are those reported in that table. The sample comprises 250,000 to 350,000 clones, around 87% of which are singletons, and approximately 5.3% rests with the top ten.

The chain links TRBV19 to TRBJ2-1; TRBD1 matches at 11 bases. This clonotype originated in a woman aged 25 to 39 who had recovered from COVID-19. The sample consisted of PBMCs or T cells enriched from blood (not recorded which). CDR3 region: CASTEIGGTGGIEQFF. CDR3 DNA sequence: TGTGCCAGTACGGAGATAGGGGGGACAGGGGGTATTGAGCAGTTCTTC. The whole variable domain, filled in from reference TRBV19 and TRBJ2-1, reads DGGITQSPKYLFRKEGQNVTLSCEQNLNHDAMYWYRQDPGQGLRLIYYSQIVNDFQKGDIAEGYSVSREKKESFPLTVTSAQKNPTAFYLCASTEIGGTGGIEQFFGPGTRLTVL.